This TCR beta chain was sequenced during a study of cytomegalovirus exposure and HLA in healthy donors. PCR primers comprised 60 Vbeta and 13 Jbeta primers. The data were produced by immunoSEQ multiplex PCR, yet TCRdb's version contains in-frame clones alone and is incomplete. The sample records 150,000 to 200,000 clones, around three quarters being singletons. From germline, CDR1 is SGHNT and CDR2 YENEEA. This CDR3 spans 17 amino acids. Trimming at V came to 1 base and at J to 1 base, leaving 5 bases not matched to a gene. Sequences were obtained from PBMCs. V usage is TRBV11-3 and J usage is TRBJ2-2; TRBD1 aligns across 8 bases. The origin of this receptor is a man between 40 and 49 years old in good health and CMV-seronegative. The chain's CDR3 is CASSLGPRGQNTGELFF. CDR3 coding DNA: TGTGCCAGCAGCTTAGGTCCCAGGGGGCAGAACACCGGGGAGCTGTTTTTT. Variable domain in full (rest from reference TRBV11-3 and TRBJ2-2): EAGVVQSPRYKIIEKKQPVAFWCNPISGHNTLYWYLQNLGQGPELLIRYENEEAVDDSQLPKDRFSAERLKGVDSTLKIQPAELGDSAVYLCASSLGPRGQNTGELFFGEGSRLTVL.